This entry lists 32 T cell receptor beta chains sequenced from one sample in a study of CD8 T cells in ankylosing spondylitis. Via MiXCR, TCRdb re-called the 5' RACE reads, giving one row per CDR3 protein. Of about 360,000 distinct CDR3 sequences in the sample, 20% to 25% were seen once. The sequenced material came from blood, either unsorted or a sorted T cell fraction (not recorded which). These receptors came from a male donor with ankylosing spondylitis or in good health (not recorded which).

This rearrangement joins TRBV6-2 or TRBV6-3 to TRBJ2-5; D is tentatively TRBD1 or TRBD2 (5 bases each). Germline V gene lookup returns CDR1 MNHEY and CDR2 SVGEGT. CDR3 length: 15 amino acids. V lost 2 bases and J 5 bases, leaving 15 bases between the germline ends. The CDR3 here is CASSYTVGVGETQYF. DNA for the CDR3: TGTGCCAGCAGTTACACAGTGGGGGTCGGGGAGACCCAGTACTTC.

Only a few counts were recorded for this clonotype. The gene calls are TRBV2 and TRBJ2-1; TRBD2 agrees at 10 bases. Germline CDR1 and CDR2: SNHLY and FYNNEI. The CDR3 covers 16 residues. The V gene end was trimmed by 1 base and the J gene end by 7 bases; junction bases not matched to a gene: 7. CDR3 sequence (DNA): TGTGCCAGCAGTGAAGAGGTAGCGGGGGGCCTAAATGAGCAGTTCTTC. This encodes CASSEEVAGGLNEQFF.

This clonotype was recorded at least ten times. This chain connects TRBV28 to TRBJ2-5, with D possibly called TRBD1 or TRBD2 (7 bases each). The CDR3 runs to 15 residues. Germline CDR1 reads MDHEN; CDR2 reads SYDVKM. Trimming took 3 bases from V and 5 from J, leaving 16 bases between them. The CDR3, as DNA: TGTGCCAGCAGTTTCCCCAGGGGGGGAAAGGAGACCCAGTACTTC. It codes for CASSFPRGGKETQYF.

This clonotype occurred a few times. This sequence joins TRBV12-3 or TRBV12-4 and TRBJ1-2; D is perhaps TRBD1 (5 bases). Trimming pared 10 bases from V and 2 bases from J, leaving 8 bases between. The CDR3 covers 11 residues. CDR3 nucleotides: TGTGCCACCCCAGGGAACTATGGCTACACCTTC. Translating gives CATPGNYGYTF.

Note on this clonotype: A read error may produce the germline difference seen at one junction end. J is TRBJ2-2 and V is TRBV29-1; D might be TRBD2 (5 bases). The germline V gene encodes CDR1 SQVTM and CDR2 ANQGSEA. There are 19 residues in the CDR3. CDR3 loop: CSVEEVKGSSWAGAGVLFF. The CDR3 region has the DNA TGCAGCGTTGAAGAAGTGAAAGGGTCGAGCTGGGCTGGAGCCGGGGTGCTGTTTTTT.

The chain uses TRBV29-1 and TRBJ2-5; D is perhaps TRBD1 (5 bases). The V gene lost 5 bases and the J gene lost 0 bases, with 10 bases spanning the gap. The germline V gene has CDR1 SQVTM and CDR2 ANQGSEA. The CDR3 totals 13 residues. The chain's CDR3 is CSVWGPNQETQYF. Here the CDR3 DNA reads TGCAGCGTTTGGGGCCCCAACCAAGAGACCCAGTACTTC.

In its sample, this clonotype was seen a few times. This chain joins TRBV6-5 and TRBJ2-7, with D maybe TRBD1 (6 bases). Trimming stripped 2 bases from V and 3 bases from J, with 8 bases between. There are 13 residues in the CDR3. Germline V CDR1 and CDR2: MNHEY, SVGAGI. DNA for the CDR3: TGTGCCAGCAGTTACAAGGGGGACTACGAGCAGTACTTC. It is translated as CASSYKGDYEQYF.

This clonotype was seen more than once but under ten times. V usage is TRBV6-5 and J usage is TRBJ1-6; 9 positions match TRBD1. There are 13 residues in the CDR3. CDR1 is MNHEY and CDR2 is SVGAGI in the germline V gene. J was trimmed by 10 bases and V by 4 bases; bases with no gene match: 2. Here the CDR3 reads CASSFTGGSPLHF. The CDR3 coding sequence is TGTGCCAGCAGTTTCACAGGGGGCTCACCCCTCCACTTT.

This clonotype has a count of ten or more. The chain combines TRBV7-9 with TRBJ2-1; D gene unclear. V was clipped by 2 bases and J by 4 bases, with 3 bases between them. The V gene's germline CDR1 is SEHNR and CDR2 FQNEAQ (reference sequence). This CDR3 is built from 12 residues. DNA for the CDR3: TGTGCCAGCAGCTTAAGTTACAATGAGCAGTTCTTC. As protein: CASSLSYNEQFF.

This clonotype was picked up a small number of times. This chain connects TRBV10-2 to TRBJ1-5, with D possibly TRBD1 on 6 matching bases. V lost 5 bases, J lost 2 bases, and 10 bases lay in between. Germline values: CDR1 WSHSY, CDR2 SAAADI. The CDR3 is 14 amino acids. This CDR3 is CASSPGAGNQPQHF. CDR3 DNA sequence: TGCGCCAGCAGTCCGGGGGCAGGCAATCAGCCCCAGCATTTT.

The chain carries TRBV27 and TRBJ2-7; 8 positions agree with TRBD1. Trimming took 10 bases from V and 1 from J; bases not matched to a gene: 9. The CDR3 consists of 14 residues. Germline assignment: CDR1 MNHEY and CDR2 SMNVEV (reference sequence). This CDR3 reads CATRRTGFSYEQYF. CDR3 nucleotide sequence: TGTGCCACTCGGCGGACAGGGTTTTCCTACGAGCAGTACTTC.

Only a few counts were recorded for this clonotype. The rearrangement joins TRBV6-2 or TRBV6-3 to TRBJ2-1; D remains ambiguous. Germline CDR1 is MNHEY and CDR2 is SVGEGT. This CDR3 has 18 amino acids. The V and J ends lost 7 bases and 2 bases respectively, with 24 bases between them. CDR3 amino acids: CASKSRNAPILAYNEQFF. CDR3 DNA sequence: TGTGCCAGCAAATCCCGGAATGCCCCCATATTAGCCTACAATGAGCAGTTCTTC.

The rearrangement joins TRBV29-1 to TRBJ1-2, with D possibly being TRBD1 (6 bases). The V end lost 7 bases, the J end lost 8 bases, and 17 bases lay between the germline ends. The germline CDR1 and CDR2 sequences are SQVTM and ANQGSEA. The CDR3 loop spans 12 amino acids. This CDR3 is CSAGTGLYGYTF. Written as DNA, the CDR3 is TGCAGCGCCGGAACAGGGCTTTACGGCTACACCTTC. Drawing the rest from reference TRBV29-1 and TRBJ1-2, the complete variable domain is SAVISQKPSRDICQRGTSLTIQCQVDSQVTMMFWYRQQPGQSLTLIATANQGSEATYESGFVIDKFPISRPNLTFSTLTVSNMSPEDSSIYLCSAGTGLYGYTFGSGTRLTVV.

This clonotype was observed a handful of times. The chain uses TRBV7-8 and TRBJ2-7, with D hard to call. The germline gives CDR1 SGHVS, CDR2 FQNEAQ. This CDR3 has 13 amino acids. V dropped 6 bases and J dropped 7 bases, with 16 bases sitting between them. Here the CDR3 DNA reads TGTGCCAGCAGGGCCCACCCTCCGAGTGAGCAGTACTTC. This gives the protein CASRAHPPSEQYF.

The J gene is TRBJ2-5, the V gene TRBV12-3 or TRBV12-4; D remains ambiguous. The V end was cut by 6 bases, the J end by 5 bases, with 13 bases between. This CDR3 has 13 residues. The CDR3 sequence: CASSVSPEETQYF. The DNA of the CDR3 is TGTGCCAGCAGCGTCAGCCCGGAGGAGACCCAGTACTTC.

This clonotype was counted a few times. V is TRBV7-9 and J is TRBJ1-3; a possible D gene is TRBD1 (5 bases). CDR1 and CDR2 from the germline V gene are SEHNR and FQNEAQ (reference sequence). Trimming took off 3 bases at V and 4 bases at J, with 16 bases between the two ends. The CDR3 consists of 16 residues. As DNA, the CDR3 is TGTGCCAGCAGCTTGCCTTGGGGGGAAAGAGGAAACACCATATATTTT. This encodes CASSLPWGERGNTIYF. Full variable domain (remainder filled in from reference TRBV7-9 and TRBJ1-3): DTGVSQNPRHKITKRGQNVTFRCDPISEHNRLYWYRQTLGQGPEFLTYFQNEAQLEKSRLLSDRFSAERPKGSFSTLEIQRTEQGDSAMYLCASSLPWGERGNTIYFGEGSWLTVV.

The gene calls are TRBV4-1 and TRBJ2-5, with D maybe TRBD2 (6 bases). V lost 0 bases, J lost 4 bases, and 12 bases lay in between. Germline V CDR1 and CDR2: MGHRA, YSYEKL. This CDR3 is 15 amino acids long. For the CDR3, the DNA is TGCGCCAGCAGCCAAGAACGGGGGATGGGAGAGACCCAGTACTTC. Translation: CASSQERGMGETQYF.

This chain uses TRBV29-1 with TRBJ1-5; the match to TRBD1 covers 8 bases. The CDR3 consists of 16 residues. Germline CDR1 is SQVTM and CDR2 is ANQGSEA. Trimming at V came to 7 bases and at J to 0 bases, leaving 11 bases not matched to a gene. In nucleotides, the CDR3 is TGCAGCGCCGTACTATTGACAGGGGATAGCAATCAGCCCCAGCATTTT. It encodes CSAVLLTGDSNQPQHF.

This chain links TRBV10-2 with TRBJ2-5; no firm D call. V was trimmed by 4 bases and J by 6 bases, leaving 9 bases between them. CDR3 length: 12 residues. Germline CDR1 and CDR2: WSHSY and SAAADI. The CDR3: CASSGLRQTQYF. The CDR3 bases are TGCGCCAGCAGTGGCTTAAGGCAGACCCAGTACTTC.

This clonotype was counted between two and nine times. The chain combines TRBV5-1 with TRBJ2-1, with a tentative D call TRBD1 (6 bases). Trimming took 4 bases from V and 4 from J, leaving 12 bases between them. The germline V gene has CDR1 SGHRS and CDR2 YFSETQ. This CDR3 comprises 14 residues. In DNA, the CDR3 is TGCGCCAGCAGCGTAAATGGACAGTACAATGAGCAGTTCTTC. Its protein product is CASSVNGQYNEQFF.

This clonotype was observed a few times. The rearrangement joins TRBV3-1 to TRBJ1-1; a possible D gene is TRBD1 (5 bases). V lost 2 bases, J lost 5 bases, and 15 bases lay in between. This CDR3 has 15 residues. CDR1 and CDR2 (germline): LGHDT, YNNKEL (reference sequence). The CDR3, as DNA: TGTGCCAGCAGCCAACTACGGGACGGGGAGACTGAAGCTTTCTTT. This codes for CASSQLRDGETEAFF.

This chain links TRBV5-1 with TRBJ2-7; a possible D gene is TRBD1 (5 bases). CDR1 is SGHRS, CDR2 YFSETQ, per germline. The CDR3 loop spans 12 amino acids. Trimming pared 4 bases from V and 5 bases from J, leaving 10 bases between. The chain's CDR3 is CASSAGLDEQYF. CDR3 in DNA: TGCGCCAGCAGCGCAGGGTTGGACGAGCAGTACTTC.

This clonotype showed up just a few times. J is TRBJ2-1 and V is TRBV30; D unresolved. Looked up from germline, CDR1 is GTSNPN and CDR2 is SVGIG (reference sequence). This CDR3 has 13 amino acids. The ends were cut back, 1 base at V and 9 bases at J, with 13 bases in the middle. CDR3 in amino acids: CAWSDTPASEQFF. The CDR3, as DNA: TGTGCCTGGAGTGATACCCCAGCCAGTGAGCAGTTCTTC.

The V gene is TRBV6-5, the J gene TRBJ2-1; D is unclear. This CDR3 has 15 residues. With 0 bases removed from V and 4 bases from J, the gap between germline ends came to 10 bases. The V gene's germline CDR1 is MNHEY and CDR2 SVGAGI. CDR3 amino acids: CASSYSNDPYNEQFF. DNA of the CDR3: TGTGCCAGCAGTTACTCCAACGATCCTTACAATGAGCAGTTCTTC.

This chain joins TRBV20-1 and TRBJ2-2; tentative D call: TRBD1 (6 bases). Germline CDR1 reads DFQATT; CDR2 reads SNEGSKA (reference sequence). The CDR3 consists of 17 residues. V was cut by 0 bases and J by 0 bases, with 14 bases left in between. The CDR3 region has the DNA TGCAGTGCTAGAGATCTCCAGGGGACCTCGAACACCGGGGAGCTGTTTTTT. It translates to CSARDLQGTSNTGELFF.

This clonotype has only a few counts. The gene calls are TRBV5-5 and TRBJ2-7; perhaps TRBD2 as D (5 bases). The V and J ends lost 6 bases and 1 base respectively, with 8 bases between them. The CDR3 is 12 amino acids. CDR1 and CDR2 from the germline V gene are SGHKS and YYEKEE (reference sequence). CDR3 nucleotide sequence: TGTGCCAGCATGGGAGTTTCCTACGAGCAGTACTTC. As protein: CASMGVSYEQYF.

V is TRBV3-1 and J is TRBJ1-5; no clear D. With 1 base removed from V and 0 bases from J, the gap between germline ends came to 7 bases. Germline V gene lookup returns CDR1 LGHDT and CDR2 YNNKEL (reference sequence). This CDR3 is 15 amino acids long. CDR3 region: CASSQGEDSNQPQHF. CDR3 bases: TGTGCCAGCAGCCAAGGGGAGGATAGCAATCAGCCCCAGCATTTT.

This clonotype turned up a few times. The chain is built from TRBV19 and TRBJ2-1; TRBD2 matches 9 bases. Germline trimming cut 5 bases from V and 4 bases from J; bases unmatched to any gene: 6. The CDR3 spans 15 residues. Germline V lookup: CDR1 LNHDA, CDR2 SQIVND (reference sequence). DNA for the CDR3: TGTGCCAGTAGTCGGGCTAGCGGGGTTTACAATGAGCAGTTCTTC. Protein sequence: CASSRASGVYNEQFF.

This chain joins TRBV4-1 and TRBJ2-3; D is tentatively TRBD1 or TRBD2 (5 bases each). Germline V gives CDR1 MGHRA, CDR2 YSYEKL. The germline V and J ends were trimmed by 1 base and 2 bases, with 10 bases remaining between them. The CDR3 length is 15 residues. The CDR3, as DNA: TGCGCCAGCAGCCAAGTTTCGGGGACCACAGATACGCAGTATTTT. It translates to CASSQVSGTTDTQYF.

This clonotype was seen more than once but under ten times. This sequence joins TRBV6-4 and TRBJ2-1, with a tentative D call TRBD2 (6 bases). Looked up from germline, CDR1 is MRHNA and CDR2 is SNTAGT. The CDR3 totals 13 residues. Trimming shortened V by 10 bases and J by 5 bases, and 15 bases separated the two germline ends. This CDR3 reads CANPGDGDNEQFF. CDR3 DNA sequence: TGTGCCAACCCGGGAGACGGGGACAATGAGCAGTTCTTC.

J is TRBJ2-7 and V is TRBV10-3; TRBD1 is a possible D gene (6 bases). Trimming took off 0 bases at V and 5 bases at J, with 14 bases between the two ends. CDR3 length: 15 residues. The germline CDR1 and CDR2 sequences are ENHRY and SYGVKD. The CDR3 loop is CAISESQGLVDEQYF. DNA of the CDR3: TGTGCCATCAGTGAGTCTCAGGGGCTGGTAGACGAGCAGTACTTC.

V usage is TRBV5-1 and J usage is TRBJ2-7; 10 bases map to TRBD1. V lost 5 bases to trimming and J lost 5 bases; unmatched junction nucleotides: 16. Per the germline V gene, CDR1 is SGHRS and CDR2 is YFSETQ. The CDR3 loop spans 17 amino acids. Here the CDR3 reads CASRLPSIGTGVNEQYF. The CDR3 nucleotides read TGCGCCAGCAGGCTGCCGAGTATTGGGACAGGGGTAAACGAGCAGTACTTC.